These 13 T cell receptor beta chains came from one sample sequenced in a study of T cell responses to AZD1222 COVID-19 vaccine. This table comes from immunoSEQ multiplex PCR, and its TCRdb copy is limited to in-frame clones, with some not included. This table has under 140,000 clones, 81% appearing once. This material consisted of peripheral blood, taken on day 0 of AZD1222 vaccination. These TCRs come from an adult in good health.

This clone turned up a few times. This chain joins TRBV4-3 and TRBJ2-5; the match to TRBD1 covers 7 bases. This CDR3 is built from 14 residues. Germline lookup yields CDR1 LGHNA and CDR2 YSLEER. J lost 5 bases, V lost 4 bases, and 7 bases had no gene match. CDR3 protein: CASSLTARGETQYF. The CDR3 DNA follows: TGCGCCAGCAGCCTTACAGCCAGGGGGGAGACCCAGTACTTC.

V gene TRBV7-8 combines with J gene TRBJ2-2, with D perhaps matching TRBD1 (6 bases). V shed 2 bases and J shed 1 base, with 14 bases lying between them. The germline gives CDR1 SGHVS, CDR2 FQNEAQ. The CDR3 runs to 17 residues. The CDR3 DNA reads as TGTGCCAGCAGCTTAAGGACAGCCGCCCTGAACACCGGGGAGCTGTTTTTT. It encodes CASSLRTAALNTGELFF.

The chain employs TRBV19 and TRBJ2-3; maybe TRBD2 (6 bases). The V end lost 7 bases, the J end lost 10 bases, and 24 bases lay between the germline ends. CDR1 LNHDA and CDR2 SQIVND come from the germline V gene (reference sequence). The CDR3 has 15 amino acids. The CDR3 reads CASKEGGSRAYAQYF. CDR3 DNA: TGTGCCAGTAAGGAGGGCGGCTCCCGAGCCTATGCGCAGTATTTT.

The chain combines TRBV13 with TRBJ2-1, with D unresolved. The V and J ends lost 1 base and 6 bases respectively, with 10 bases between them. Germline CDR1 reads PRHDT; CDR2 reads FYEKMQ (reference sequence). The CDR3 is 14 residues long. CDR3 region: CASSLVGRVNEQFF. CDR3 nucleotide sequence: TGTGCCAGCAGCTTAGTAGGCCGGGTCAATGAGCAGTTCTTC.

CDR3 sequence reads: CASSFLASGNPDTQYF. The CDR3 region has the DNA TGTGCCAGCAGCTTTTTAGCTAGCGGGAATCCAGATACGCAGTATTTT. This chain uses TRBV7-2 with TRBJ2-3, with 9 bases fitting TRBD2. This CDR3 is built from 16 residues. With 3 bases clipped from V and 4 bases from J, the junction kept 8 bases outside the gene matches. Germline-derived CDR1 and CDR2 are SGHTA and FQGNSA.

Only one count was recorded for this clone. This chain uses TRBV7-2 with TRBJ2-7; the D is unclear. The CDR3 is 13 amino acids. Trimming left V 2 bases short and J 3 bases short, with 8 bases between. Germline V lookup: CDR1 SGHTA, CDR2 FQGNSA. CDR3 DNA: TGTGCCAGCAGCTTAAGGCCTAGCTACGAGCAGTACTTC. Encoded protein: CASSLRPSYEQYF.

The chain joins TRBV1 to TRBJ1-2; the listed D gene, TRBD1, was not tested against the DNA. TRBV1 is a pseudogene segment. The CDR3 totals 15 residues. This CDR3 is CTSSQIQGIFLGYTF. The CDR3 DNA sequence: TGCACCAGCAGCCAAATACAGGGGATTTTTCTTGGCTACACCTTC.

This sequence joins TRBV7-2 and TRBJ2-7; the match to TRBD2 covers 10 bases. Germline CDR1 and CDR2: SGHTA and FQGNSA. V lost 8 bases to trimming and J lost 5 bases; unmatched junction nucleotides: 9. CDR3 length: 14 residues. The DNA for the CDR3 is TGTGCCAGCGGTAGCGGGGGGCCTCTCAACGAGCAGTACTTC. Protein: CASGSGGPLNEQYF.

This chain uses TRBV5-1 with TRBJ1-1; perhaps TRBD1 as D (5 bases). Trimming removed 2 bases from V and 3 bases from J, with 20 bases in between. The germline gives CDR1 SGHRS, CDR2 YFSETQ. The CDR3 consists of 17 residues. CDR3 DNA sequence: TGCGCCAGCAGCTTTCGAGTCAGGGCCGGGGGGTACACTGAAGCTTTCTTT. Residues: CASSFRVRAGGYTEAFF.

The rearrangement uses TRBV27 and TRBJ1-4; weak D call: TRBD1 (6 bases). From germline, CDR1 is MNHEY and CDR2 SMNVEV (reference sequence). The length of the CDR3 is 15 residues. The ends were cut back, 3 bases at V and 5 bases at J, with 13 bases in the middle. Here the CDR3 reads CASSFFAQGNEKLFF. The CDR3 DNA reads TGTGCCAGCAGTTTTTTCGCACAGGGAAATGAAAAACTGTTTTTT.

The rearrangement links TRBV29-1 to TRBJ2-6, with 7 bases identical to TRBD1. The CDR3 runs to 16 residues. Germline trimming cut 8 bases from V and 0 bases from J; bases unmatched to any gene: 10. Germline V CDR1 and CDR2: SQVTM, ANQGSEA. The CDR3 loop reads CSPWDRWFSGANVLTF. The DNA for the CDR3 is TGCAGCCCTTGGGACAGATGGTTCTCTGGGGCCAACGTCCTGACTTTC.

The rearrangement links TRBV27 to TRBJ1-6; D remains unclear. V lost 3 bases, J lost 9 bases, and 12 bases lay in between. The CDR3 loop spans 14 amino acids. Germline V gene lookup returns CDR1 MNHEY and CDR2 SMNVEV (reference sequence). DNA of the CDR3: TGTGCCAGCAGTTTTGATCGGGTTGGTTCACCCCTCCACTTT. It is translated as CASSFDRVGSPLHF.

CDR3 sequence: CASSEAGPAGNQPQHF. CDR3 DNA: TGTGCCAGCAGTGAAGCTGGCCCGGCGGGCAATCAGCCCCAGCATTTT. J is TRBJ1-5 and V is TRBV6-1; the D is unclear. The V gene's germline CDR1 is MNHNS and CDR2 SASEGT. The CDR3 consists of 16 residues. Trimming took off 0 bases at V and 2 bases at J, with 11 bases between the two ends.